The 8 T cell receptor beta chains below all came from one sample that was sequenced in a study of Graves' ophthalmopathy and Graves' hyperthyroidism. Amplification targeted the TCR beta CDR3 regions, with RNA transcripts as the source material. First-round RT-PCR used HTBI primers; second-round multiplex PCR followed. MiXCR, applied by TCRdb to the multiplex PCR reads, yields one record per CDR3 protein. The data contain 620,000 or so distinct CDR3 sequences, 20% to 25% of them singletons. The sequencing input was peripheral blood. Receptors were obtained from a woman aged 18-35 years with stable Graves' hyperthyroidism. Some clones in this sample may be carry-over from other donors' samples.

J is TRBJ1-1 and V is TRBV2; 8 bases are shared with TRBD1. The CDR3 consists of 12 residues. Trimming removed 4 bases from V and 7 bases from J; junction bases left unmatched: 2. The germline gives CDR1 SNHLY, CDR2 FYNNEI. In nucleotides, the CDR3 is TGTGCCAGCAGTGGGACAGGGCTTGAAGCTTTCTTT. Residues: CASSGTGLEAFF.

This clonotype showed up just once. V is TRBV6-4 and J is TRBJ2-7, with 10 positions matching TRBD2. Germline V gene lookup returns CDR1 MRHNA and CDR2 SNTAGT. V lost 8 bases to trimming and J lost 4 bases; unmatched junction nucleotides: 5. This CDR3 contains 13 residues. CDR3 nucleotides: TGTGCCAGCGTGAATAGCGGGGGGTACGAGCAGTACTTC. As protein: CASVNSGGYEQYF.

In this sample, this clonotype turned up many times. The genes are TRBV11-3 and TRBJ2-5, with 7 bases identical to TRBD2. CDR1 and CDR2 (germline): SGHNT, YENEEA. This CDR3 has 15 amino acids. V trimming: 5 bases; J trimming: 2 bases; junction bases outside the gene matches: 8. CDR3 residues: CASSARTSSQETQYF. CDR3 nucleotides: TGTGCCAGCAGCGCTCGGACTAGTAGTCAAGAGACCCAGTACTTC. The entire variable domain, with the rest obtained from reference TRBV11-3 and TRBJ2-5, is as follows: EAGVVQSPRYKIIEKKQPVAFWCNPISGHNTLYWYLQNLGQGPELLIRYENEEAVDDSQLPKDRFSAERLKGVDSTLKIQPAELGDSAVYLCASSARTSSQETQYFGPGTRLLVL.

The gene calls are TRBV30 and TRBJ2-5, with D perhaps given as TRBD1 or TRBD2 (6 bases each). Germline V gene data show CDR1 as GTSNPN and CDR2 as SVGIG (reference sequence). V lost 0 bases to trimming and J lost 6 bases, with 14 bases between them. The CDR3 covers 14 residues. CDR3 in amino acids: CAWSVPGGQKTQYF. CDR3 bases: TGTGCCTGGAGTGTACCTGGGGGGCAAAAGACCCAGTACTTC.

The V and J genes are TRBV28 and TRBJ2-7, with D unresolved. The CDR3 covers 14 residues. CDR1 and CDR2 from the germline V gene are MDHEN and SYDVKM. Trimming pared 5 bases from V and 2 bases from J, leaving 13 bases between. CDR3 region: CASSPTFVTYEQYF. Written as DNA, the CDR3 is TGTGCCAGCAGTCCCACGTTTGTAACCTACGAGCAGTACTTC.

This clonotype turned up a few times. The chain's CDR3 is CASSQDSALGQGRFQPQHF. The CDR3 bases are TGCGCCAGCAGCCAAGATAGTGCTTTGGGACAGGGGCGCTTTCAGCCCCAGCATTTT. The gene calls are TRBV4-1 and TRBJ1-5; TRBD1 aligns across 10 bases. The CDR3 spans 19 residues. J gave up 6 bases and V 0 bases, and 14 bases lay outside the gene matches. Per the germline V gene, CDR1 is MGHRA and CDR2 is YSYEKL.

At least ten counts were recorded for this clonotype. At one end the junction does not follow the germline gene, possibly because of a read error. This chain links TRBV28 with TRBJ1-2; no clear D gene. Germline V gene data show CDR1 as MDHEN and CDR2 as SYDVKM. CDR3 length: 13 amino acids. CDR3 sequence: CASSLTDHYGHTF. CDR3 nucleotides: TGTGCCAGCAGTTTAACGGACCACTATGGCCACACCTTC.

About this clonotype itself: Possible read error: a much larger clone is one base away. It is likely a read error, because the conserved phenylalanine at the end of the CDR3 is missing. The chain carries TRBV12-3 or TRBV12-4 and TRBJ2-7; TRBD2 agrees at 8 bases. This CDR3 has 15 residues. Germline trimming cut 0 bases from V and 3 bases from J; bases unmatched to any gene: 4. The CDR3 protein is CASSLAPLAGYEQYL. The CDR3 DNA reads as TGTGCCAGCAGTTTAGCGCCCCTAGCGGGCTACGAGCAGTACCTC.